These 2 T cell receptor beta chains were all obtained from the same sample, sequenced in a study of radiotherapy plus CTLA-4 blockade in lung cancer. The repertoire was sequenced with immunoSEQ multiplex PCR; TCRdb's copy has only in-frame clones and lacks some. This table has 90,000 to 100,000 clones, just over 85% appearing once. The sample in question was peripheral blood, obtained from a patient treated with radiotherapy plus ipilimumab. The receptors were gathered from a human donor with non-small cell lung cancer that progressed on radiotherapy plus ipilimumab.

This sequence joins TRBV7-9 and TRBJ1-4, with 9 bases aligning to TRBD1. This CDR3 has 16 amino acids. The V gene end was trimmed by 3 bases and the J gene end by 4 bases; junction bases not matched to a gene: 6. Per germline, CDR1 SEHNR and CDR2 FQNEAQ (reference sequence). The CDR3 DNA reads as TGTGCCAGCAGCTTGGGACAGGGCGCGTTTAATGAAAAACTGTTTTTT. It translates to CASSLGQGAFNEKLFF.

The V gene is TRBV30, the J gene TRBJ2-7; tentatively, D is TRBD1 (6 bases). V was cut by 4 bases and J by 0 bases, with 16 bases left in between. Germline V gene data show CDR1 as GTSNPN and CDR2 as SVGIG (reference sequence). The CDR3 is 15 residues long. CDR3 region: CAWMNQRDTSYEQYF. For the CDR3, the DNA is TGTGCCTGGATGAATCAGAGGGACACCTCCTACGAGCAGTACTTC.